Following are 9 T cell receptor beta chains from one sample sequenced in a study of T cell responses to AZD1222 COVID-19 vaccine. The table came from immunoSEQ multiplex PCR; TCRdb's copy has only in-frame clones and leaves some out. The sample records around 180,000 clones, 87% being singletons. The source was peripheral blood, collected on day 0 of AZD1222 vaccination. All receptors come from an adult in good health.

V usage is TRBV18 and J usage is TRBJ2-7; 8 nucleotides align to TRBD1. Germline V lookup: CDR1 KGHSH, CDR2 LQKENI. After removal of 6 bases from V and 3 bases from J, the junction contained 7 bases not matched to a gene. This CDR3 has 14 residues. CDR3 protein: CASSPMGQDYEQYF. CDR3 bases: TGTGCCAGCTCCCCTATGGGACAGGACTACGAGCAGTACTTC.

V and J are TRBV4-1 and TRBJ1-5; D possibly corresponds to TRBD1 (5 bases). The V gene's germline CDR1 is MGHRA and CDR2 YSYEKL. CDR3 length: 16 amino acids. Trimming left V 2 bases short and J 1 base short, with 12 bases between. In DNA, the CDR3 is TGCGCCAGCAGCCAACGGGACGACAGCAGCAATCAGCCCCAGCATTTT. Its translation: CASSQRDDSSNQPQHF.

The V call is TRBV9, the J call TRBJ2-2; 7 positions agree with TRBD2. The CDR3 sequence is 15 residues long. Germline values: CDR1 SGDLS, CDR2 YYNGEE. The V gene end was trimmed by 2 bases and the J gene end by 7 bases; junction bases not matched to a gene: 8. The CDR3 loop is CASSVSGEGVGELFF. The CDR3 DNA reads as TGTGCCAGCAGCGTGAGCGGGGAAGGAGTCGGGGAGCTGTTTTTT.

This clone was seen just once. The chain recombines TRBV5-5 with TRBJ2-5; D remains unclear. Trimming took 1 base from V and 5 from J, leaving 15 bases between them. The CDR3 is 15 amino acids. Per germline, CDR1 SGHKS and CDR2 YYEKEE (reference sequence). CDR3 sequence reads: CASSLTGFSGETQYF. Written as DNA, the CDR3 is TGTGCCAGCAGCTTGACGGGCTTCAGTGGGGAGACCCAGTACTTC.

The rearrangement links TRBV5-1 to TRBJ1-2, with 9 bases lining up with TRBD1. Looked up from germline, CDR1 is SGHRS and CDR2 is YFSETQ. After removal of 0 bases from V and 3 bases from J, the junction contained 0 bases not matched to a gene. The CDR3 is 14 amino acids. CDR3 DNA sequence: TGCGCCAGCAGCTTGGGGGACAGGGACTATGGCTACACCTTC. Translating it yields CASSLGDRDYGYTF.

The rearrangement uses TRBV19 and TRBJ2-2, with D uncertain. Germline V gives CDR1 LNHDA, CDR2 SQIVND (reference sequence). The length of the CDR3 is 13 residues. V was shortened by 2 bases and J by 5 bases, with 6 bases between the two germline ends. CDR3 coding DNA: TGTGCCAGTAGTATAACCTTGACCGGGGAGCTGTTTTTT. Protein sequence: CASSITLTGELFF.

The V gene is TRBV29-1, the J gene TRBJ2-1, with 9 bases identical to TRBD2. Germline V lookup: CDR1 SQVTM, CDR2 ANQGSEA. The CDR3 spans 17 residues. V dropped 2 bases and J dropped 0; count of bases not matched to a gene: 8. CDR3 sequence reads: CSVESTSGWSSYNEQFF. DNA of the CDR3: TGCAGCGTTGAATCAACTAGCGGGTGGAGCTCCTACAATGAGCAGTTCTTC.

The chain recombines TRBV19 with TRBJ1-4, with D tentatively TRBD1 (6 bases). The CDR3 consists of 13 residues. V dropped 7 bases and J dropped 5 bases, with 11 bases sitting between them. CDR1 LNHDA and CDR2 SQIVND come from the germline V gene (reference sequence). The CDR3 coding sequence is TGTGCCAGTAATGCCAGGGGCAATGAAAAACTGTTTTTT. Protein sequence: CASNARGNEKLFF.

This chain connects TRBV19 to TRBJ1-2; D gene ambiguous. The ends were cut back, 1 base at V and 2 bases at J, with 8 bases in the middle. Germline V lookup: CDR1 LNHDA, CDR2 SQIVND (reference sequence). The CDR3 spans 14 residues. CDR3 sequence reads: CASSIGRGNYGYTF. The CDR3 nucleotides are TGTGCCAGTAGTATAGGAAGAGGGAACTATGGCTACACCTTC. Variable domain in full (rest from reference TRBV19 and TRBJ1-2): DGGITQSPKYLFRKEGQNVTLSCEQNLNHDAMYWYRQDPGQGLRLIYYSQIVNDFQKGDIAEGYSVSREKKESFPLTVTSAQKNPTAFYLCASSIGRGNYGYTFGSGTRLTVV.